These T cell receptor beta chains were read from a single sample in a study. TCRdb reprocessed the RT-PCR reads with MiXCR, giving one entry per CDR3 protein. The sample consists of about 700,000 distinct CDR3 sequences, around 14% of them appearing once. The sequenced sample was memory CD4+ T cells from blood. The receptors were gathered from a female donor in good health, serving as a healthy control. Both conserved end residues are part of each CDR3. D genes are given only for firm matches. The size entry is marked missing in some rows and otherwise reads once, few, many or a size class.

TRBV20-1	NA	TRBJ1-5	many	CSAPDGGGHQPQHF	TGCAGTGCTCCTGACGGAGGTGGTCATCAGCCCCAGCATTTT
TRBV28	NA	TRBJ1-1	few	CASSIKQGAGANAFF	TGTGCCAGCAGTATCAAGCAGGGTGCCGGAGCGAACGCTTTCTTT
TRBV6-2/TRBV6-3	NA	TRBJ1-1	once	CATGRWTEAFF	TGTGCCACCGGGCGGTGGACTGAAGCTTTCTTT
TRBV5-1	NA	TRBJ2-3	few	CASSLGQERDTQYF	TGCGCCAGCAGCTTGGGACAGGAGAGAGATACGCAGTATTTT
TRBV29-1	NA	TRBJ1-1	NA	CSVGAQGQNTEAFF	TGCAGCGTTGGAGCTCAGGGCCAGAACACTGAAGCTTTCTTT
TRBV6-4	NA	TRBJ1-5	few	CASSGPGNSNQPQHF	TGTGCCAGCAGTGGCCCAGGGAACAGCAATCAGCCCCAGCATTTT
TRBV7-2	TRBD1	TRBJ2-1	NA	CASSYNAQGASYNEQFF	TGTGCCAGCAGCTACAATGCCCAGGGGGCTTCCTACAATGAGCAGTTCTTC
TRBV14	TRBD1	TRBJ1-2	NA	CASSRRQGQSAFSYGYTF	TGTGCCAGCAGCAGGAGACAGGGACAATCAGCGTTCAGCTATGGCTACACCTTC
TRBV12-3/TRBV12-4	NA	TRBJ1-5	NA	CASTPLGGGQPQHF	TGTGCCAGCACCCCTCTTGGAGGGGGACAGCCCCAGCATTTT
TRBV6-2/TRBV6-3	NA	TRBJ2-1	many	CASSPGYGRGNEQFF	TGTGCCAGCAGTCCAGGATATGGACGTGGCAATGAGCAGTTCTTC
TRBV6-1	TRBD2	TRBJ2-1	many	CASTSGSYNEQFF	TGTGCCAGCACTAGCGGCTCCTACAATGAGCAGTTCTTC
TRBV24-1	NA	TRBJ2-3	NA	CATSDPGKRPGDTQYF	TGTGCCACCAGTGATCCGGGTAAAAGGCCGGGGGATACGCAGTATTTT
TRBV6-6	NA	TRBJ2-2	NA	CASRKTDTGELFF	TGTGCCAGCAGGAAGACAGACACCGGGGAGCTGTTTTTT
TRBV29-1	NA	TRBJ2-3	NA	CSVDMGHNSTQYF	TGCAGCGTTGATATGGGACACAACTCAACGCAGTATTTT
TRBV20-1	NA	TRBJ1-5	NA	CSARGRDGPSNQPQHF	TGCAGTGCTAGGGGACGGGATGGGCCCAGCAATCAGCCCCAGCATTTT
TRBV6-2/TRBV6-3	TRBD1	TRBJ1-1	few	CASSEDRGRRNTEAFF	TGTGCCAGCAGTGAGGACAGGGGACGAAGGAACACTGAAGCTTTCTTT
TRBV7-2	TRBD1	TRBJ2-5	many	CASSFNRQGETQYF	TGTGCCAGCAGCTTCAATAGACAGGGAGAGACCCAGTACTTC
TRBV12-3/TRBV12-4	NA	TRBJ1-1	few	CASSFSWGWGMNTEAFF	TGTGCCAGCAGTTTTTCATGGGGATGGGGCATGAACACTGAAGCTTTCTTT
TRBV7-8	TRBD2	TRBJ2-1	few	CASRRGGPTSVYEQFF	TGTGCCAGCAGACGGGGAGGGCCTACATCGGTATATGAGCAGTTCTTC
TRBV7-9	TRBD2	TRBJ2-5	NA	CASSRTTWTSGTKLKETQYF	TGTGCCAGCAGCCGAACTACCTGGACTAGCGGGACCAAGCTAAAAGAGACCCAGTACTTC
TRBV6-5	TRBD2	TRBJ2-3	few	CASSYREGRDDTQYF	TGTGCCAGCAGTTATCGGGAGGGCCGGGACGATACGCAGTATTTT
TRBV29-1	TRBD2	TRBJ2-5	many	CSVGMGEGETQYF	TGCAGCGTTGGAATGGGGGAGGGAGAGACCCAGTACTTC
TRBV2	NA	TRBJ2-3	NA	CASSVTSGGPPDTQYF	TGTGCCAGCAGTGTTACCTCCGGGGGCCCCCCAGATACGCAGTATTTT
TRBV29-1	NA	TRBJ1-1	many	CSVNPGPMNTEAFF	TGCAGCGTTAACCCGGGACCTATGAACACTGAAGCTTTCTTT
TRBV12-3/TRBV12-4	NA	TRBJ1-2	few	CASTLFNGGSGGYTF	TGTGCCAGCACCCTTTTTAATGGGGGTAGCGGAGGCTACACCTTC
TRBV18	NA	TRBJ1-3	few	CASSPPAKTSGNTIYF	TGTGCCAGCTCACCACCGGCGAAGACCTCTGGAAACACCATATATTTT
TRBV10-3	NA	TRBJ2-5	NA	CAISDPTAQETQYF	TGTGCCATCAGTGACCCGACAGCACAAGAGACCCAGTACTTC
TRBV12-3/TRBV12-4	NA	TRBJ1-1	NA	CASSPPPGLGTEAFF	TGTGCCAGCAGTCCCCCCCCAGGGCTGGGCACTGAAGCTTTCTTT
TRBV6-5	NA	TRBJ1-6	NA	CASSHPDSASPLHF	TGTGCCAGCAGCCACCCGGACAGCGCATCACCCCTCCACTTT
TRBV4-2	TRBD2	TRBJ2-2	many	CASSQVSGRYTGELFF	TGTGCCAGCAGCCAAGTTAGCGGGAGATACACCGGGGAGCTGTTTTTT
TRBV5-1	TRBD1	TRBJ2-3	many	CASSGTGADTQYF	TGCGCCAGCAGCGGGACAGGGGCAGATACGCAGTATTTT
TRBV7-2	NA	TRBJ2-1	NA	CASNIQSSYNEQFF	TGTGCCAGCAACATACAGAGCTCCTACAATGAGCAGTTCTTC
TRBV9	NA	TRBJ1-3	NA	CASSVGGGTNSGNTIYF	TGTGCCAGCAGCGTAGGTGGAGGGACTAACTCTGGAAACACCATATATTTT
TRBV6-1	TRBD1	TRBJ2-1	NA	CASSLQGAHNEQFF	TGTGCCAGCAGTTTACAGGGGGCCCACAATGAGCAGTTCTTC
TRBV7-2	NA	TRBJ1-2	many	CASSFNSYGYTF	TGTGCCAGCAGCTTCAATTCTTATGGCTACACCTTC
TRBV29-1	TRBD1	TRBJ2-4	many	CSVQGATTRDIQYF	TGCAGCGTCCAGGGGGCGACTACCCGGGACATTCAGTACTTC
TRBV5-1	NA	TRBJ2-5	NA	CASSPGGRGQETQYF	TGCGCCAGCAGCCCGGGAGGCAGGGGGCAAGAGACCCAGTACTTC